Described below is a single T cell receptor (beta chain) sequence and its context. What it recognizes is unknown. The data belong to a study of cytomegalovirus exposure and HLA in healthy donors. General study findings and limits: An analysis done earlier found most TCR beta V segments productive about 87% or about 30% of the time. Rates of TCR association differed by HLA locus in a later analysis, with DRB1 highest and HLA-C lowest.

Looked up from germline, CDR1 is MNHNS and CDR2 is SASEGT. The V end lost 7 bases, the J end lost 4 bases, and 12 bases lay between the germline ends. The CDR3 spans 13 residues. Primers included in the PCR were 60 Vbeta and 13 Jbeta primers. TCRdb's copy holds only in-frame clones and misses some; the assay was immunoSEQ multiplex PCR. The sample lists approximately 160,000 clones; 70% to 90% were seen once. Sequencing used PBMCs. The chain carries TRBV6-1 and TRBJ2-3; D is undetermined. This sequence originates from a woman under 30 in good health and CMV-seronegative. CDR3 sequence (DNA): TGTGCCAGCATTCGCTTCCGAGCAGATACGCAGTATTTT. Its protein is CASIRFRADTQYF.